The 11 T cell receptor beta chains reported below all come from one sample, sequenced in a study of beta chain features in type 1 diabetes. Investigators reverse transcribed all isolated RNA, so they sequenced expressed TCRB transcripts. Profiled with immunoSEQ multiplex PCR; TCRdb holds only in-frame clones, not every one. This table has 200,000 to 300,000 clones, roughly 11% appearing once. The antigens of these receptors remain unknown. Findings and caveats of the study: For Type 1 diabetes patients, all four CD4+ subsets carried TCRB CDR3s that were moderately but significantly shorter.

Sequences were obtained from naive CD4+ T cells from blood. The receptors originated from a young man with type 1 diabetes.

This clone appeared a few times. The V gene is TRBV7-9, the J gene TRBJ1-2; a weak D match, TRBD1 (5 bases). The V end lost 5 bases, the J end lost 0 bases, and 7 bases lay between the germline ends. CDR1 and CDR2 from the germline V gene are SEHNR and FQNEAQ (reference sequence). The CDR3 runs to 13 residues. The CDR3 DNA is TGTGCCAGCAGCCCACAGGCTAACTATGGCTACACCTTC. Its translation: CASSPQANYGYTF.

This clone was counted only a few times. The V gene is TRBV19, the J gene TRBJ1-5; TRBD1 is a possible D gene (5 bases). The germline CDR1 and CDR2 sequences are LNHDA and SQIVND (reference sequence). The CDR3 has 14 residues. Trimming removed 3 bases from V and 9 bases from J, with 15 bases in between. In DNA, the CDR3 is TGTGCCAGTAGTATCGGGCAGGGCCTTAGGCCCCAGCATTTT. Encoded protein: CASSIGQGLRPQHF.

This clone appeared a few times. J is TRBJ1-2 and V is TRBV28; D unresolved. Trimming shortened V by 4 bases and J by 4 bases, and 7 bases separated the two germline ends. Germline V gene data show CDR1 as MDHEN and CDR2 as SYDVKM. The length of the CDR3 is 12 residues. This chain's CDR3 is CASSSDTYGYTF. Written as DNA, the CDR3 is TGTGCCAGCAGTTCCGACACCTATGGCTACACCTTC.

This clone has just a few counts. The rearrangement links TRBV9 to TRBJ2-3; D is unclear. V lost 4 bases and J lost 6, with 9 bases in between. The germline V gene has CDR1 SGDLS and CDR2 YYNGEE. CDR3 length equals 12 residues. CDR3 region: CASSPVVDTQYF. DNA of the CDR3: TGTGCCAGCAGCCCAGTGGTGGATACGCAGTATTTT.

This chain links TRBV18 with TRBJ1-3, with TRBD1 as a possible D gene (5 bases). The ends were cut back, 5 bases at V and 0 bases at J, with 14 bases in the middle. The CDR3 totals 16 residues. CDR1 and CDR2 (germline): KGHSH, LQKENI. CDR3 region: CASSAGTGDSGNTIYF. CDR3 bases: TGTGCCAGCTCAGCCGGGACGGGAGACTCTGGAAACACCATATATTTT.

The CDR3, as DNA: TGTGCCATCACGGCGGGGGTTGGCCAGCCCCAGCATTTT. This codes for CAITAGVGQPQHF. The chain is built from TRBV10-3 and TRBJ1-5; a possible D gene is TRBD1 (5 bases). Germline values: CDR1 ENHRY, CDR2 SYGVKD. The CDR3 is 13 residues long. V lost 7 bases and J 7 bases, leaving 14 bases between the germline ends.

This clone occurred a few times. The chain couples TRBV29-1 to TRBJ2-3; 10 nucleotides match TRBD2. CDR3 length: 15 amino acids. Germline assignment: CDR1 SQVTM and CDR2 ANQGSEA. The ends lost 7 bases at V and 1 base at J; junction bases unmatched: 8. The chain's CDR3 is CSASRSGGGTDTQYF. The CDR3 DNA reads TGCAGCGCCTCCAGAAGCGGGGGGGGCACAGATACGCAGTATTTT.

This clone has only a few counts. The gene calls are TRBV5-1 and TRBJ2-5, with D hard to call. The CDR3 sequence is 13 residues long. The V end lost 0 bases, the J end lost 3 bases, and 6 bases lay between the germline ends. The V gene's germline CDR1 is SGHRS and CDR2 YFSETQ. This CDR3 is CASSLAAEETQYF. The CDR3 DNA follows: TGCGCCAGCAGCTTGGCTGCGGAAGAGACCCAGTACTTC.

This clone was counted a few times. The chain carries TRBV18 and TRBJ1-4; D not certain. Germline CDR1 and CDR2: KGHSH and LQKENI. CDR3 length equals 15 residues. V lost 1 base and J 7 bases, leaving 13 bases between the germline ends. CDR3 bases: TGTGCCAGCTCACCACGGAACGGCGGAGGTGAAAAACTGTTTTTT. Translating it yields CASSPRNGGGEKLFF. Supplemented by reference TRBV18 and TRBJ1-4, the full variable domain reads NAGVMQNPRHLVRRRGQEARLRCSPMKGHSHVYWYRQLPEEGLKFMVYLQKENIIDESGMPKERFSAEFPKEGPSILRIQQVVRGDSAAYFCASSPRNGGGEKLFFGSGTQLSVL.

This clone was seen more than once but under ten times. CDR3 region: CASGRDRGSRNYGYTF. CDR3 nucleotides: TGCGCCAGCGGCCGGGACAGGGGCTCGCGTAACTATGGCTACACCTTC. V is TRBV23-1 and J is TRBJ1-2, with 10 bases lining up with TRBD1. TRBV23-1 is labeled an ORF, and its function is uncertain. The CDR3 contains 16 residues. The J segment lost 1 base and the V segment lost 8 bases, leaving 10 bases of the junction unmatched.

The chain has TRBV4-1 and TRBJ2-1; tentative D call: TRBD2 (5 bases). V gave up 1 base and J gave up 9 bases, with 13 bases separating them. Germline-derived CDR1 and CDR2 are MGHRA and YSYEKL. The CDR3 consists of 14 residues. The CDR3 DNA follows: TGCGCCAGCAGCCAAGCTCCGCGGGTGGGTGAGCAGTTCTTC. Translating gives CASSQAPRVGEQFF.